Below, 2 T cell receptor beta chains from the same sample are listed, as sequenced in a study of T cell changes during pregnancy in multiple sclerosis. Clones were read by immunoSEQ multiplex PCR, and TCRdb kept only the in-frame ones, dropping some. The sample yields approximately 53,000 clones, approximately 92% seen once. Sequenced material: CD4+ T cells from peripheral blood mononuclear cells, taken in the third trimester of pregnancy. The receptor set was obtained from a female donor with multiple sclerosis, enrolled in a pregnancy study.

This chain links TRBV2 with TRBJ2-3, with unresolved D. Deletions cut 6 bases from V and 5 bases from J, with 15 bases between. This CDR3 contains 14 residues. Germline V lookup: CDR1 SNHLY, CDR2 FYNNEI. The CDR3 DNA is TGTGCCAGCAGGGCGGCGAGGCAAGGAGATACGCAGTATTTT. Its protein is CASRAARQGDTQYF.

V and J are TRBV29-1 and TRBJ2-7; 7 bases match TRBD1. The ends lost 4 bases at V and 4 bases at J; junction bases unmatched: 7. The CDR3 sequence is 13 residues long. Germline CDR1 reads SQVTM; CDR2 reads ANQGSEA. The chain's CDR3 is CSVVGRGKYEQYF. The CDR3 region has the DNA TGCAGCGTTGTTGGCAGGGGGAAATACGAGCAGTACTTC.